Presented here are 19 T cell receptor beta chains from one specimen sequenced in a study of blood T cell repertoires in COVID-19. Sequencing used immunoSEQ multiplex PCR; TCRdb keeps in-frame clones, though not all of them. The sample shows 240,000 or so clones, 87% of them seen only once. The sample comprised peripheral blood. The receptors here all came from a man aged 60 to 75 who had recovered from COVID-19.

The chain couples TRBV18 to TRBJ2-1; no firm D call. This CDR3 contains 14 residues. Trimming removed 5 bases from V and 8 bases from J, with 16 bases in between. Germline-derived CDR1 and CDR2 are KGHSH and LQKENI. The CDR3 sequence is CASSTGFGWDEQFF. The DNA of the CDR3 is TGTGCCAGCTCAACCGGGTTCGGGTGGGATGAGCAGTTCTTC.

This chain connects TRBV9 to TRBJ2-3; TRBD1 might be the D (6 bases). Trimming removed 3 bases at V and 2 bases at J, with 22 bases between. CDR1 and CDR2 from the germline V gene are SGDLS and YYNGEE. The CDR3 totals 18 residues. The CDR3 DNA reads TGTGCCAGCAGCGCTAATCCCCACGCAGGGGAATCCACAGATACGCAGTATTTT. Translating it yields CASSANPHAGESTDTQYF.

The V gene is TRBV12-5, the J gene TRBJ1-6; 7 bases align to TRBD1. CDR3 length: 17 residues. Germline CDR1 reads LGHNT; CDR2 reads FRNRAP. Trimming took 4 bases from V and 4 from J; bases not matched to a gene: 10. This chain's CDR3 is CASGSFSGTVYNSPLHF. The CDR3 DNA sequence: TGTGCTAGTGGTTCGTTCTCCGGGACAGTTTATAATTCACCCCTCCACTTT.

This clone was seen a single time. The V and J genes are TRBV7-8 and TRBJ2-2; D is unresolved. Germline CDR1 reads SGHVS; CDR2 reads FQNEAQ. With 4 bases removed from V and 4 bases from J, the gap between germline ends came to 10 bases. This CDR3 is 14 amino acids long. The CDR3 loop reads CASSSSPGTGELFF. DNA for the CDR3: TGTGCCAGCAGCTCCAGTCCTGGCACCGGGGAGCTGTTTTTT.

The V call is TRBV7-2, the J call TRBJ2-7, with 7 bases fitting TRBD1. Germline lookup yields CDR1 SGHTA and CDR2 FQGNSA. V gave up 5 bases and J gave up 3 bases; unmatched junction bases: 7. The CDR3 is 14 amino acids. The CDR3, as DNA: TGTGCCAGCAGCGTGGGACAGAAATACTACGAGCAGTACTTC. Translating it yields CASSVGQKYYEQYF.

This clone was found once. This sequence joins TRBV3-1 (or the pseudogene TRBV3-2) and TRBJ1-4, with D possibly matching TRBD1 (6 bases). Germline CDR1 LGHDT, CDR2 YNNKEL (reference sequence). Trimming removed 1 base at V and 3 bases at J, with 12 bases between. The CDR3 is 16 amino acids. The DNA for the CDR3 is TGTGCCAGCAGCCAAGCGGTAACAGGGCCTAATGAAAAACTGTTTTTT. The encoded protein is CASSQAVTGPNEKLFF.

This clone was observed at least ten times. V gene TRBV2 combines with J gene TRBJ2-2; tentatively, D is TRBD2 (6 bases). Trimming stripped 6 bases from V and 4 bases from J, with 21 bases between. The CDR3 sequence is 17 residues long. Per the germline V gene, CDR1 is SNHLY and CDR2 is FYNNEI. The CDR3 sequence: CASSPTSLLAITGELFF. The DNA for the CDR3 is TGTGCCAGCAGCCCCACCAGCCTACTAGCAATCACCGGGGAGCTGTTTTTT.

The chain combines TRBV1 with TRBJ2-5; TRBD2 is the table's D call, not checked against the DNA. TRBV1 has pseudogene status. This CDR3 has 17 amino acids. CDR3 in DNA: TGCACCAGCAGCCTGAATTCCGGGACTAGCGGGGGTGAGACCCAGTACTTC. This gives the protein CTSSLNSGTSGGETQYF.

The chain has TRBV12-5 and TRBJ1-5; D is unresolved. The V end lost 0 bases, the J end lost 9 bases, and 21 bases lay between the germline ends. Germline V gene lookup returns CDR1 LGHNT and CDR2 FRNRAP. The CDR3 totals 17 residues. The CDR3 sequence: CASGLVLSSQARRPQHF. The CDR3 nucleotides read TGTGCTAGTGGTTTGGTACTTTCTTCGCAGGCCCGCCGGCCCCAGCATTTT.

CDR3 nucleotide sequence: TGTGCCAGCTCACCACCGCAGGGTACAGGGGCTTTCTTT. Its translation is CASSPPQGTGAFF. The chain recombines TRBV18 with TRBJ1-1; tentatively, D is TRBD1 (6 bases). The germline V gene encodes CDR1 KGHSH and CDR2 LQKENI. With 0 bases removed from V and 11 bases from J, the gap between germline ends came to 13 bases. This CDR3 spans 13 amino acids.

The rearrangement joins TRBV18 to TRBJ2-1; 13 nucleotides line up with TRBD2. Trimming cost V 3 bases and J 10 bases; bases outside gene matches: 9. From germline, CDR1 is KGHSH and CDR2 LQKENI. CDR3 length: 16 amino acids. CDR3 protein: CASSPPRLAGGLEQFF. The CDR3 DNA is TGTGCCAGCTCACCCCCAAGACTAGCGGGGGGCCTCGAGCAGTTCTTC.

The chain uses TRBV19 and TRBJ2-3, with D perhaps matching TRBD1 (5 bases). CDR3 length equals 14 residues. With 3 bases removed from V and 1 base from J, the gap between germline ends came to 8 bases. CDR1 and CDR2 from the germline V gene are LNHDA and SQIVND (reference sequence). CDR3 residues: CASSIKTGTDTQYF. The CDR3 DNA sequence: TGTGCCAGTAGTATTAAGACAGGCACAGATACGCAGTATTTT.

This chain links TRBV19 with TRBJ2-7; unclear D gene. The CDR3 extends over 11 amino acids. Trimming removed 7 bases from V and 4 bases from J, with 8 bases in between. CDR1 is LNHDA, CDR2 SQIVND, per germline (reference sequence). This CDR3 is CASTDGYEQYF. The DNA of the CDR3 is TGTGCCAGTACAGACGGGTACGAGCAGTACTTC.

The CDR3 protein is CASSPGFNYGYTF. CDR3 DNA: TGTGCCAGTAGTCCGGGATTTAACTATGGCTACACCTTC. The rearrangement joins TRBV19 to TRBJ1-2; D gene ambiguous. The germline V and J ends were trimmed by 5 bases and 1 base, with 8 bases remaining between them. The CDR3 contains 13 residues. Germline loops: CDR1 LNHDA, CDR2 SQIVND (reference sequence).

The chain is built from TRBV6-5 and TRBJ2-1; D remains unclear. Germline loops: CDR1 MNHEY, CDR2 SVGAGI. The CDR3 covers 14 residues. Trimming stripped 6 bases from V and 8 bases from J, with 17 bases between. CDR3 sequence reads: CASSPRAWSDEQFF. The CDR3, as DNA: TGTGCCAGCAGCCCCCGAGCATGGAGCGATGAGCAGTTCTTC.

The rearrangement uses TRBV29-1 and TRBJ2-1, with D tentatively TRBD2 (6 bases). CDR1 and CDR2 from the germline V gene are SQVTM and ANQGSEA. The V and J ends lost 5 bases and 5 bases respectively, with 25 bases between them. CDR3 length equals 17 residues. CDR3: CSVPHPTTSHLNNEQFF. DNA for the CDR3: TGCAGCGTTCCGCACCCGACTACTAGCCATCTCAACAATGAGCAGTTCTTC.

This clone has only one observation. The V gene is TRBV21-1, the J gene TRBJ1-1. TRBV21-1 is assigned pseudogene status. The CDR3 loop spans 17 amino acids. This CDR3 is CASSKGARARSRPEAFF. The CDR3 bases are TGTGCCAGCAGCAAAGGGGCGAGGGCAAGATCACGCCCTGAAGCTTTCTTT.

In its sample, this clone was seen once. The chain has TRBV6-5 and TRBJ2-3, with 9 bases that match TRBD1. CDR1 and CDR2 from the germline V gene are MNHEY and SVGAGI. The CDR3 is 13 amino acids. Trimming took 6 bases from V and 11 from J; bases not matched to a gene: 9. The CDR3 loop is CASRRTGVMVQYF. CDR3 DNA sequence: TGTGCCAGCAGGAGGACAGGGGTGATGGTGCAGTATTTT.

The chain has TRBV11-2 and TRBJ1-2; D not resolved. This CDR3 is 13 amino acids long. Germline CDR1 reads SGHAT; CDR2 reads FQNNGV. V was cut by 5 bases and J by 4 bases, with 11 bases left in between. The CDR3 DNA sequence: TGTGCCAGCAGCCCACAAGAGGGCTATGGCTACACCTTC. It is translated as CASSPQEGYGYTF.